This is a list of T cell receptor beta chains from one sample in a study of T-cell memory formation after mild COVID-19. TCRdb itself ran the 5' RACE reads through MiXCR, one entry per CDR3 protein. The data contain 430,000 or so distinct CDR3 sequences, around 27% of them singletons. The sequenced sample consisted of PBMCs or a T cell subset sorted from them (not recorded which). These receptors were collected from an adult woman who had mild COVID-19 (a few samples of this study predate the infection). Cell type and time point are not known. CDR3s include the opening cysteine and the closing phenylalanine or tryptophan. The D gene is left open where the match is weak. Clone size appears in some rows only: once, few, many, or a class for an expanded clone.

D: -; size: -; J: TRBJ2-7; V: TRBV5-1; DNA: TGCGCCAGCAGCTCGCTGAGGCCAGAGCACGACGAGCAGTACTTC; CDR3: CASSSLRPEHDEQYF
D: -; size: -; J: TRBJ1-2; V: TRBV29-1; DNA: TGCAGCGTTGAAGGGGATCGGGTAAAAGGCTACACCTTC; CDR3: CSVEGDRVKGYTF
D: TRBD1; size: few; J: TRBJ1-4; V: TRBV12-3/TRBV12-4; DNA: TGTGCCAGCAGTTTAGCCCGGACAGGGGAATCTAATGAAAAACTGTTTTTT; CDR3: CASSLARTGESNEKLFF
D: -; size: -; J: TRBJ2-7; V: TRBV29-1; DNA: TGCAGCGTTCGCACAGGGTCGGGCGAGCAGTACTTC; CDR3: CSVRTGSGEQYF
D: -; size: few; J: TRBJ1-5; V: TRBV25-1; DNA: TGTGCCAGCTCATCAACAGGGAACAATCAGCCCCAGCATTTT; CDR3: CASSSTGNNQPQHF
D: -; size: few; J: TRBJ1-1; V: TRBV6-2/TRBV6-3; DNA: TGTGCCAGCACCCTCCAAACTCGGGTCGGGGAAGCTTTCTTT; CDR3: CASTLQTRVGEAFF
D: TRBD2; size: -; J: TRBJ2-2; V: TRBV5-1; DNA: TGCGCCAGCATGGCTAGCGGGGGGCCTAAATCCGGGGAGCTGTTTTTT; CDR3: CASMASGGPKSGELFF
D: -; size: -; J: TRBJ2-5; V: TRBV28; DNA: TGTGCCAGCAGTTTATTGTCGGGCGAGGGGACCCAGTACTTC; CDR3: CASSLLSGEGTQYF
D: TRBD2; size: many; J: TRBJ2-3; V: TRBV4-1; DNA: TGCGCCAGCAGCCCGGGCCCGCGGGGGGGCCGCGGGCCTGATACGCAGTATTTT; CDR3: CASSPGPRGGRGPDTQYF
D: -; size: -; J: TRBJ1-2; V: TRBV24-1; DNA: TGTGCCACCAGTGGCGGGGCTCTTAACTATGGCTACACCTTC; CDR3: CATSGGALNYGYTF
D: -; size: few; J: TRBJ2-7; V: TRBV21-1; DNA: TGTGCCAGCAGCAAAGTGTCGGATATGGAAGGGCGCTACGAGCAGTACTTC; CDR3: CASSKVSDMEGRYEQYF
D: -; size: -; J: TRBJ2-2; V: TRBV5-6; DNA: TGTGCCAGCAGCTTAGAAGACAGATGGTTCACCGGGGAGCTGTTTTTT; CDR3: CASSLEDRWFTGELFF
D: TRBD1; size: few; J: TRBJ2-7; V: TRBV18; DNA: TGTGCCAGCTCCTCGACAGGGGGGTCTGACGAGCAGTACTTC; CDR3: CASSSTGGSDEQYF
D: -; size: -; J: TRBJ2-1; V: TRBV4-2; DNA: TGTGCCAGCAGCCAAGAAGTTGCGAGACAAACCTACAATGAGCAGTTCTTC; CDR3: CASSQEVARQTYNEQFF
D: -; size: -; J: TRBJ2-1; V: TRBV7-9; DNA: TGTGCCAGCAGCCCCTGGAGGGCATCCTACAATGAGCAGTTCTTC; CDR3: CASSPWRASYNEQFF
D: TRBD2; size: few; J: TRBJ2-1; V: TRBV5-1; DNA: TGCGCCAGCAGCTTGGCACTAGCGGGAGGAGCGGTAGATGAGCAGTTCTTC; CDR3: CASSLALAGGAVDEQFF
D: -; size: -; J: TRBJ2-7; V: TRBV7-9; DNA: TGTGCCAGCAGCCCCGGACGGGCAAAGTCCTACGAGCAGTACTTC; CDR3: CASSPGRAKSYEQYF
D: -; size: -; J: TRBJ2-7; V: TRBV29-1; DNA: TGCAGCGTTGAAGCCACGACAGGCTACGAGCAGTACTTC; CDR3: CSVEATTGYEQYF
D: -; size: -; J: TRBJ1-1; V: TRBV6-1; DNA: TGTGCCAGCAGTGCCGAGTCCCAACTAGGTTACACTGAAGCTTTCTTT; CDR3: CASSAESQLGYTEAFF
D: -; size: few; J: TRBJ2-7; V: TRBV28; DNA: TGTGGGAGCTGTGGGGCCTACTACGAGCAGTACTTC; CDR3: CGSCGAYYEQYF
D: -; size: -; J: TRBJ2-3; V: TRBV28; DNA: TGTGCCAGCAGTTTGATAACCGTCGGACTATCGCCGTCAGATACGCAGTATTTT; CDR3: CASSLITVGLSPSDTQYF
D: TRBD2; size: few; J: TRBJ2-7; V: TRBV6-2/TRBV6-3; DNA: TGTGCCAGCAGAGGGCTAGCGGGAGGATCCTCCTACGAGCAGTACTTC; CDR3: CASRGLAGGSSYEQYF
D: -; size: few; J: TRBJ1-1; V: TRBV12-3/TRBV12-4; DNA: TGTGCCAGCAGACATAATACAGGGTGGCGGGAAGCTTTCTTT; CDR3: CASRHNTGWREAFF
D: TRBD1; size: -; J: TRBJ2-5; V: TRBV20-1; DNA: TGCAGTGCTAGAGGGTCGGGACAGGGGATGGAGACCCAGTACTTC; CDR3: CSARGSGQGMETQYF
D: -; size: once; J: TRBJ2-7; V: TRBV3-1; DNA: TGTGCCAGCAGCAAAGAGGCAGTTTCTGACGAGCAGTACTTC; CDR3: CASSKEAVSDEQYF
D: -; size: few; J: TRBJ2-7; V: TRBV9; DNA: TGTGCCAGCAGCCCTTCCCCACCCCCATCCTACGAGCAGTACTTC; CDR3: CASSPSPPPSYEQYF
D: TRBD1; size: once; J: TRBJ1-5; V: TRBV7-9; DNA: TGTGCCAGCAGCTTCGGGACAGGGGGCCGGTATAGCAATCAGCCCCAGCATTTT; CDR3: CASSFGTGGRYSNQPQHF
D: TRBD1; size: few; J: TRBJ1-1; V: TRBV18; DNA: TGTGCCAGCTCACTGGACAGGGTTGGAGCTTTCTTT; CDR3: CASSLDRVGAFF
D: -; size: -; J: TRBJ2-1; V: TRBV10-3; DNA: TGTGCCATCAGTCCACCGGGACGACGGGTAGAGCAGTTCTTC; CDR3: CAISPPGRRVEQFF
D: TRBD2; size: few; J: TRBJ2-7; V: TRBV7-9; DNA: TGTGCCAGCACCTCCAGCGGGGACTCCTACGAGCAGTACTTC; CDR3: CASTSSGDSYEQYF
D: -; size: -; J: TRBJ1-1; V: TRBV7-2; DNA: TGTGCCAGCAGCCAAGATTGGGTCGGCTGGAACACTGAAGCTTTCTTT; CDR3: CASSQDWVGWNTEAFF
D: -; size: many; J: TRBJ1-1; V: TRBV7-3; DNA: TGTGCCAGCAGCTTAACACGCGTTAGGGTGAACACTGAAGCTTTCTTT; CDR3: CASSLTRVRVNTEAFF